The clone carrying this TCR beta chain was observed many times. Its target is not known. The data are from a study of identical twins. Whole-study results and caveats: There is a chance that invariant MAIT and iNKT cells partially muddied zero-insertion analyses. Models, which agreed with sharing between unrelated individuals, nonetheless underestimated the out-of-frame TCR alpha sharing seen in monozygotic twins. Cross-sectional statistical analysis was relied on for the conclusions, without the same donors being followed.

Carrying unique molecular identifiers, the cDNA also gained a universal primer site through template switching. Via MiXCR, TCRdb re-called the 5' RACE reads, giving one row per CDR3 protein. This table holds under 350,000 distinct CDR3 sequences, roughly 9.8% found once. The data were also submitted as part of a second study, on yellow fever vaccine responses in identical twins.

Sequencing was done on a sample of CD8+ T cells sorted from blood. This TCR was recovered from a woman younger than 30 in good health.

CDR3 residues: CASSLVWGNEQFF. The CDR3 nucleotides are TGTGCCAGCAGCTTAGTATGGGGGAATGAGCAGTTCTTC. The chain links TRBV11-3 to TRBJ2-1; D tentatively reads TRBD1 or TRBD2 (5 bases each). The CDR3 extends over 13 amino acids. From germline, CDR1 is SGHNT and CDR2 YENEEA. V was trimmed by 1 base and J by 7 bases, leaving 8 bases between them.